What follows are 24 T cell receptor beta chains derived from one specimen sequenced in a study of blood T cell repertoires in COVID-19. Assay used: immunoSEQ multiplex PCR; TCRdb lists only in-frame clones, some missing. The data hold about 300,000 clones, with 70% to 90% observed a single time. The source material was PBMCs or T cells enriched from blood (not recorded which). These TCRs come from a man younger than 40 who had recovered from COVID-19.

The rearrangement joins TRBV25-1 to TRBJ2-1, with a tentative D call TRBD1 (5 bases). The germline V and J ends were trimmed by 1 base and 0 bases, with 10 bases remaining between them. The CDR3 is 16 residues long. Germline V CDR1 and CDR2: MGHDK, SYGVNS. The CDR3 region has the DNA TGTGCCAGCAGTGAATGGGGCGGAAGCTCCTACAATGAGCAGTTCTTC. Protein: CASSEWGGSSYNEQFF.

The V gene is TRBV5-1, the J gene TRBJ2-1; 12 bases are a match to TRBD2. V gave up 4 bases and J gave up 0 bases; unmatched junction bases: 11. CDR1 SGHRS and CDR2 YFSETQ come from the germline V gene. The CDR3 covers 19 residues. The CDR3 here is CASSPRTSGVSSSYNEQFF. CDR3 sequence (DNA): TGCGCCAGCAGCCCAAGGACTAGCGGGGTCTCGAGCTCCTACAATGAGCAGTTCTTC.

V usage is TRBV7-9 and J usage is TRBJ2-3; no definite D call. V dropped 9 bases and J dropped 3 bases, with 19 bases sitting between them. Germline assignment: CDR1 SEHNR and CDR2 FQNEAQ (reference sequence). The length of the CDR3 is 15 residues. In DNA, the CDR3 is TGTGCCAGTCGGCCCCCAGGCTTACGGACAGATACGCAGTATTTT. Protein product: CASRPPGLRTDTQYF.

The genes are TRBV5-6 and TRBJ1-1; a possible D gene is TRBD1 (6 bases). CDR1 is SGHDT and CDR2 is YYEEEE in the germline V gene. The CDR3 is 17 residues long. The ends were cut back, 2 bases at V and 4 bases at J, with 21 bases in the middle. The CDR3, as DNA: TGTGCCAGCAGCTTTAGGTCCGGGGCAGGGGTGTCCACTGAAGCTTTCTTT. It codes for CASSFRSGAGVSTEAFF.

The chain joins TRBV2 to TRBJ1-5; D unresolved. The CDR3 loop spans 14 amino acids. V was shortened by 5 bases and J by 3 bases, with 11 bases between the two germline ends. Germline CDR1 reads SNHLY; CDR2 reads FYNNEI. CDR3 residues: CASSTGIHNQPQHF. CDR3 DNA: TGTGCCAGCAGTACGGGTATACACAATCAGCCCCAGCATTTT.

As DNA, the CDR3 is TGTGCCAGCACCAAGACTAGCGGGGTTTCAGATACGCAGTATTTT. Translated, it gives CASTKTSGVSDTQYF. The rearrangement links TRBV9 to TRBJ2-3; 11 bases align to TRBD2. V shed 6 bases and J 4 bases; nucleotides not matched to a gene: 7. The CDR3 loop spans 15 amino acids. The germline V gene has CDR1 SGDLS and CDR2 YYNGEE.

J is TRBJ1-5 and V is TRBV27, with D possibly being TRBD1 (5 bases). CDR1 MNHEY and CDR2 SMNVEV come from the germline V gene (reference sequence). Between the trimmed V and J ends, which lost 5 bases and 2 bases, there was a span of 10 bases. The CDR3 runs to 14 residues. The CDR3 nucleotides are TGTGCCAGCAGTCCATCGACAGGCAATCAGCCCCAGCATTTT. Protein: CASSPSTGNQPQHF.

The chain combines TRBV5-1 with TRBJ1-6; 7 positions agree with TRBD1. The CDR3 spans 16 residues. Per the germline V gene, CDR1 is SGHRS and CDR2 is YFSETQ. Trimming at V came to 4 bases and at J to 0 bases, leaving 4 bases not matched to a gene. This chain's CDR3 is CASSVGDSSYNSPLHF. CDR3 sequence (DNA): TGCGCCAGCAGCGTAGGGGACAGCTCCTATAATTCACCCCTCCACTTT.

The chain uses TRBV21-1 and TRBJ2-3; no check of the table's D call, TRBD2, against the DNA was made. TRBV21-1 is a known pseudogene. The CDR3 is 15 amino acids. The CDR3 here is CALKTSGRWADTQYF. The CDR3 DNA reads TGTGCCTTAAAGACTAGCGGGAGGTGGGCAGATACGCAGTATTTT.

The CDR3 here is CASSQDGGGRATF. As DNA, the CDR3 is TGTGCCAGCAGCCAAGATGGTGGGGGCAGGGCCACCTTC. This rearrangement joins TRBV3-1 (or the pseudogene TRBV3-2) to TRBJ1-2, with D perhaps matching TRBD1 (6 bases). Germline lookup yields CDR1 LGHDT and CDR2 YNNKEL (reference sequence). The CDR3 spans 13 residues. Trimming took 0 bases from V and 13 from J, leaving 15 bases between them.

V gene TRBV28 combines with J gene TRBJ1-4; 7 nucleotides match TRBD1. CDR1 MDHEN and CDR2 SYDVKM come from the germline V gene. V lost 1 base to trimming and J lost 5 bases; unmatched junction nucleotides: 10. The CDR3 loop spans 17 amino acids. Written as DNA, the CDR3 is TGTGCCAGCAGTTTATATGGGACAGTTGGATTCAATGAAAAACTGTTTTTT. Its protein product is CASSLYGTVGFNEKLFF.

This sequence joins TRBV14 and TRBJ1-6, with TRBD1 matching 7 bases. V shed 4 bases and J 6 bases; nucleotides not matched to a gene: 9. CDR1 is SGHDN, CDR2 FVKESK, per germline. The CDR3 has 16 residues. As DNA, the CDR3 is TGTGCCAGCAGCCCCGCGGGAAGGGGGCCTAATTCACCCCTCCACTTT. Protein sequence: CASSPAGRGPNSPLHF. Full variable domain (outside the CDR3, taken from reference TRBV14 and TRBJ1-6): EAGVTQFPSHSVIEKGQTVTLRCDPISGHDNLYWYRRVMGKEIKFLLHFVKESKQDESGMPNNRFLAERTGGTYSTLKVQPAELEDSGVYFCASSPAGRGPNSPLHFGNGTRLTVT.

V usage is TRBV4-1 and J usage is TRBJ1-2; D is possibly TRBD1 (5 bases). With 1 base removed from V and 6 bases from J, the gap between germline ends came to 15 bases. This CDR3 contains 15 residues. The V gene's germline CDR1 is MGHRA and CDR2 YSYEKL. Here the CDR3 reads CASSQGGRALDGYTF. CDR3 DNA: TGCGCCAGCAGCCAAGGAGGCAGGGCCTTGGATGGCTACACCTTC.

The chain has TRBV4-1 and TRBJ2-2; D is perhaps TRBD1 (6 bases). The germline CDR1 and CDR2 sequences are MGHRA and YSYEKL. CDR3 length: 15 amino acids. Trimming pared 4 bases from V and 4 bases from J, leaving 13 bases between. The CDR3: CASSLFNRATGELFF. DNA of the CDR3: TGCGCCAGCAGCCTCTTCAACAGGGCCACCGGGGAGCTGTTTTTT.

The V call is TRBV5-4, the J call TRBJ2-3, with 9 positions matching TRBD1. Per the germline V gene, CDR1 is SGHNT and CDR2 is YYREEE (reference sequence). The CDR3 totals 15 residues. The J segment lost 0 bases and the V segment lost 4 bases, leaving 3 bases of the junction unmatched. The CDR3 DNA follows: TGTGCCAGCAGCCTGGGACAGGGTAGCACAGATACGCAGTATTTT. Translating it yields CASSLGQGSTDTQYF.

This clone was observed a few times. The chain has TRBV5-5 and TRBJ2-2; no reliable D call. Germline V gene data show CDR1 as SGHKS and CDR2 as YYEKEE (reference sequence). The CDR3 is 14 residues long. V was cut by 1 base and J by 3 bases, with 7 bases left in between. This CDR3 reads CASSLSLDTGELFF. The DNA of the CDR3 is TGTGCCAGCAGCTTGTCTCTTGACACCGGGGAGCTGTTTTTT.

The CDR3 nucleotides are TGTGCCAGCAGTTTTCTAGGAGAGGACGAGCAGTACTTC. It specifies CASSFLGEDEQYF. V usage is TRBV27 and J usage is TRBJ2-7; D is unclear. The CDR3 sequence is 13 residues long. Germline lookup yields CDR1 MNHEY and CDR2 SMNVEV (reference sequence). V lost 3 bases and J 5 bases, leaving 11 bases between the germline ends.

This chain links TRBV18 with TRBJ1-1, with 9 bases identical to TRBD1. This CDR3 has 16 amino acids. Germline V gene data show CDR1 as KGHSH and CDR2 as LQKENI. Trimming removed 5 bases from V and 0 bases from J; junction bases left unmatched: 7. This CDR3 reads CASSVRQGGMNTEAFF. In DNA form, the CDR3 reads TGTGCCAGCTCAGTCCGACAGGGGGGCATGAACACTGAAGCTTTCTTT.

There are a few counts of this clone. This chain's CDR3 is CASSFRGGETQYF. CDR3 sequence (DNA): TGTGCCAGCAGCTTCAGGGGAGGGGAGACCCAGTACTTC. J is TRBJ2-5 and V is TRBV3-1 (or the pseudogene TRBV3-2), with D tentatively TRBD2 (7 bases). This CDR3 is built from 13 residues. Trimming pared 5 bases from V and 5 bases from J, leaving 12 bases between. Germline CDR1 reads LGHDT; CDR2 reads YNNKEL (reference sequence).

The chain joins TRBV18 to TRBJ2-5; possible D gene TRBD1, 6 bases. From germline, CDR1 is KGHSH and CDR2 LQKENI. The V and J ends lost 2 bases and 5 bases respectively, with 6 bases between them. This CDR3 has 12 residues. The CDR3 DNA reads as TGTGCCAGCTCACCAGACAGGGAGACCCAGTACTTC. Encoded protein: CASSPDRETQYF.

This clone appeared a few times. V is TRBV30 and J is TRBJ1-2; D is ambiguous. The CDR3 is 12 amino acids. CDR1 is GTSNPN, CDR2 SVGIG, per germline (reference sequence). With 3 bases removed from V and 2 bases from J, the gap between germline ends came to 7 bases. CDR3: CAWRSFNYGYTF. DNA for the CDR3: TGTGCCTGGAGGTCATTCAACTATGGCTACACCTTC. Filled out from reference TRBV30 and TRBJ1-2, the complete variable domain reads SQTIHQWPATLVQPVGSPLSLECTVEGTSNPNLYWYRQAAGRGLQLLFYSVGIGQISSEVPQNLSASRPQDRQFILSSKKLLLSDSGFYLCAWRSFNYGYTFGSGTRLTVV.

The rearrangement links TRBV27 to TRBJ1-5, with a tentative D call TRBD1 (6 bases). Germline lookup yields CDR1 MNHEY and CDR2 SMNVEV (reference sequence). The CDR3 has 14 amino acids. Trimming left V 8 bases short and J 6 bases short, with 17 bases between. CDR3 nucleotide sequence: TGTGCCAGCGCGACAACAGGGTATATTCAGCCCCAGCATTTT. It translates to CASATTGYIQPQHF.

The rearrangement uses TRBV19 and TRBJ2-7; 8 bases map to TRBD1. Germline V CDR1 and CDR2: LNHDA, SQIVND (reference sequence). J lost 5 bases, V lost 6 bases, and 6 bases had no gene match. The CDR3 spans 13 residues. The CDR3 sequence: CASSLGTGHEQYF. CDR3 DNA sequence: TGTGCCAGTAGCCTCGGGACAGGCCACGAGCAGTACTTC.

J is TRBJ2-3 and V is TRBV7-2; TRBD2 matches at 9 bases. The CDR3 has 17 residues. The V gene's germline CDR1 is SGHTA and CDR2 FQGNSA. J lost 2 bases, V lost 3 bases, and 9 bases had no gene match. CDR3 nucleotides: TGTGCCAGCAGCTTGGCACTGAGCGGGGGGATCACAGATACGCAGTATTTT. This gives the protein CASSLALSGGITDTQYF.